The 4 T cell receptor beta chains given below trace back to one sample, sequenced in a study of regulatory T cells in long-lasting Graves disease. Library construction for TCR beta used iRepertoire HTBI primers and Arm-PCR of CDR3 regions. MiXCR was run by TCRdb on the multiplex PCR reads, yielding one entry per CDR3 protein. The sample includes fewer than 650,000 distinct CDR3 sequences, roughly 15% of them seen just once. The time point was: newly diagnosed GD, antithyroid drugs for less than 3 months. Making the TCR library involved RNA that had been extracted from PBMCs. The same sample was also used in a study of T cells in Graves' hyperthyroidism and ophthalmopathy.

Sample: peripheral blood mononuclear cells (PBMCs), taken at new diagnosis, from a patient treated with antithyroid drugs. The receptors here all came from a woman aged 30 to 39 with Graves disease.

This clonotype was seen repeatedly, ten times or more. V is TRBV12-3 or TRBV12-4 and J is TRBJ2-3; 8 positions match TRBD2. This CDR3 contains 14 residues. The trim removed 7 bases at V and 5 bases at J, leaving 8 bases unmatched. CDR3 sequence: CASTPGGPLDTQYF. For the CDR3, the DNA is TGTGCCAGCACTCCGGGAGGGCCTTTAGATACGCAGTATTTT.

This clonotype has ten or more counts. The chain uses TRBV30 and TRBJ2-7; 10 bases are shared with TRBD2. CDR1 is GTSNPN, CDR2 SVGIG, per germline (reference sequence). CDR3 length: 14 residues. Trimming removed 3 bases from V and 1 base from J; junction bases left unmatched: 3. The CDR3 nucleotides are TGTGCCTGGAGCCCACTAGCGGGGTCCTACGAGCAGTACTTC. The encoded protein is CAWSPLAGSYEQYF.

The chain uses TRBV3-1 and TRBJ2-2; D remains unclear. In germline, CDR1 is LGHDT, CDR2 YNNKEL (reference sequence). The CDR3 runs to 18 residues. The V end was cut by 0 bases, the J end by 0 bases, with 14 bases between. CDR3 residues: CASSQDRASYSNTGELFF. CDR3 DNA: TGTGCCAGCAGCCAAGATAGAGCCAGCTACTCGAACACCGGGGAGCTGTTTTTT.

This clonotype was observed many times. The CDR3 DNA reads as TGTGCCAGCAGTCAGGGACAGACCTACGAGCAGTACTTC. Its protein is CASSQGQTYEQYF. This chain connects TRBV28 to TRBJ2-7; TRBD1 matches 7 bases. This CDR3 has 13 residues. J was trimmed by 2 bases and V by 5 bases; bases with no gene match: 3. Germline assignment: CDR1 MDHEN and CDR2 SYDVKM.